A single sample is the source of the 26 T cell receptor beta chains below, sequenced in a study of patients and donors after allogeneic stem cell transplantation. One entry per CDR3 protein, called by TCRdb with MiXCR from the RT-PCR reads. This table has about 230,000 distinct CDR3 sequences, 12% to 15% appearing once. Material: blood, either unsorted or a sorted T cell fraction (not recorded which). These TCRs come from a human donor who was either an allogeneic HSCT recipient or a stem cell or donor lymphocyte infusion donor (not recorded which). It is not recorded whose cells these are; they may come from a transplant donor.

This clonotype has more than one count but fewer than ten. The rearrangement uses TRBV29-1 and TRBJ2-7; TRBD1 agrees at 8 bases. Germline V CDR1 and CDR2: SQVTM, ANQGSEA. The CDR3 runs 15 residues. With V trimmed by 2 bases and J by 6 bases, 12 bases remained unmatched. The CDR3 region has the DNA TGCAGCGTTGAACACCAGGGGGCTTCGGCCGGCGAGCAGTACTTC. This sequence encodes CSVEHQGASAGEQYF.

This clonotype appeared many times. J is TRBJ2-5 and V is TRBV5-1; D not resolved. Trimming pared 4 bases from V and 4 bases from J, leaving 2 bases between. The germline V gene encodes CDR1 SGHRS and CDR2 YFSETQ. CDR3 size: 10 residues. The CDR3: CASSGETQYF. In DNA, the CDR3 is TGCGCCAGCAGCGGAGAGACCCAGTACTTC.

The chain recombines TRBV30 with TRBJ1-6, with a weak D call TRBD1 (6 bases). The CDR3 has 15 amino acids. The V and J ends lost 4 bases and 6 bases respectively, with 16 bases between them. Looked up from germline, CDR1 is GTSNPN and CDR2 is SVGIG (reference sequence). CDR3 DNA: TGTGCCTGGAACCCAACAGGGCCGGTTAATTCACCCCTCCACTTT. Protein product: CAWNPTGPVNSPLHF.

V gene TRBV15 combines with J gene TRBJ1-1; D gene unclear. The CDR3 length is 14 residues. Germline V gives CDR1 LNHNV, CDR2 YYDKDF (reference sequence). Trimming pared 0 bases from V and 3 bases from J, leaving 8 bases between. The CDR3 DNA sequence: TGTGCCACCAGCAGAGATATTAGGGACACTGAAGCTTTCTTT. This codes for CATSRDIRDTEAFF.

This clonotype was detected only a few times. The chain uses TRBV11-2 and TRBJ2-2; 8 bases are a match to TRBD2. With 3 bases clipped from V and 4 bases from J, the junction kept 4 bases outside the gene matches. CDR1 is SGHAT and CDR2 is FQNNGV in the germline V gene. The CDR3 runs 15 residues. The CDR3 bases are TGTGCCAGCAGCTTGAGTAGCGGGATCACCGGGGAGCTGTTTTTT. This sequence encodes CASSLSSGITGELFF.

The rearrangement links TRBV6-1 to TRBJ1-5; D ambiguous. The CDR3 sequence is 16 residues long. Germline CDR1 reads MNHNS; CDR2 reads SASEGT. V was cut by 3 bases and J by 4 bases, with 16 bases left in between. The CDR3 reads CASSDFPGVSNQPQHF. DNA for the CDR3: TGTGCCAGCAGTGATTTCCCGGGAGTATCTAATCAGCCCCAGCATTTT.

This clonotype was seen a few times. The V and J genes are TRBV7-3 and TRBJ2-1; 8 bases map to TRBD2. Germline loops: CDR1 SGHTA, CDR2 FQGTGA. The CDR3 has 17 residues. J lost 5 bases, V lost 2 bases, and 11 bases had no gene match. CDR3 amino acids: CASSLARGGDLDNEQFF. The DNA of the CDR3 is TGTGCCAGCAGCTTAGCACGGGGGGGAGACCTTGACAATGAGCAGTTCTTC.

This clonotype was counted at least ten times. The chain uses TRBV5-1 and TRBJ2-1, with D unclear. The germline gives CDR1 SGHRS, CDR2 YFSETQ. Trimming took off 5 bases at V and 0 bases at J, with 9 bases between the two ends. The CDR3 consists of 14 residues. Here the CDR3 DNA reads TGCGCCAGCAGGTCAGATTACTCCTACAATGAGCAGTTCTTC. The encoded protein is CASRSDYSYNEQFF. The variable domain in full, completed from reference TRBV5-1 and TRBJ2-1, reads KAGVTQTPRYLIKTRGQQVTLSCSPISGHRSVSWYQQTPGQGLQFLFEYFSETQRNKGNFPGRFSGRQFSNSRSEMNVSTLELGDSALYLCASRSDYSYNEQFFGPGTRLTVL.

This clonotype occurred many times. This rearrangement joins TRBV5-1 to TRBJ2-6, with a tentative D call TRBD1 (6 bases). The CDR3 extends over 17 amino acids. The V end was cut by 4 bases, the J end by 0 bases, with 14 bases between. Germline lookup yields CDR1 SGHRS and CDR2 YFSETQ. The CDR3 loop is CASSPQTGASGANVLTF. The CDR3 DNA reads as TGCGCCAGCAGCCCCCAGACAGGCGCCTCTGGGGCCAACGTCCTGACTTTC.

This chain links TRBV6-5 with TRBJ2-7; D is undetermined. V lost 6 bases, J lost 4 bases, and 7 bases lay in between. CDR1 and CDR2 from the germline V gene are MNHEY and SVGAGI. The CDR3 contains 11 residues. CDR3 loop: CASRARYEQYF. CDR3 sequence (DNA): TGTGCCAGCAGGGCTAGATACGAGCAGTACTTC.

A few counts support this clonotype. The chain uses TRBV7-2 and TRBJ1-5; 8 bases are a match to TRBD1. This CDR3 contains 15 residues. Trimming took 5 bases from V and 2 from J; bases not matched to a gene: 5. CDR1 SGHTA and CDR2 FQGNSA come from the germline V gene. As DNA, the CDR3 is TGTGCCAGCAGCCAGGACAGGGCGGGCAATCAGCCCCAGCATTTT. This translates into CASSQDRAGNQPQHF.

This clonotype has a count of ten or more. DNA of the CDR3: TGTGCCAGCAGCTCCCCGGGACAGGGGACCTACGAGCAGTACTTC. Encoded protein: CASSSPGQGTYEQYF. The rearrangement links TRBV6-1 to TRBJ2-7, with TRBD1 matching 10 bases. Germline trimming cut 6 bases from V and 2 bases from J; bases unmatched to any gene: 7. Germline V gene data show CDR1 as MNHNS and CDR2 as SASEGT. The CDR3 loop spans 15 amino acids.

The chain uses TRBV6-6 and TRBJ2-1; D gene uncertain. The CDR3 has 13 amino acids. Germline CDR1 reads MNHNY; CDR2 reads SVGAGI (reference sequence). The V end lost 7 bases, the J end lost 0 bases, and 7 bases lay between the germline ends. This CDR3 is CASKGRSYNEQFF. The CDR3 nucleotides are TGTGCCAGCAAAGGTCGCTCCTACAATGAGCAGTTCTTC.

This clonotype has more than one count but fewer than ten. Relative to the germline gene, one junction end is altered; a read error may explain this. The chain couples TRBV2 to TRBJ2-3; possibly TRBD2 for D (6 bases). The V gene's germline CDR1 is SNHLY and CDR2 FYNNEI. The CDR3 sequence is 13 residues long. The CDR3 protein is CVSRRARTDTQYF. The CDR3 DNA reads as TGTGTCAGCAGGAGGGCGCGTACAGATACGCAGTATTTT.

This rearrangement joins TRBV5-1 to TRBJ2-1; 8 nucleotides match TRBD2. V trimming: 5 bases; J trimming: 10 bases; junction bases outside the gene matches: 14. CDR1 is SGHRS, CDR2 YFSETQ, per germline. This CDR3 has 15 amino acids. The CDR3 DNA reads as TGCGCCAGCAGACCCCGGCTAGCGGGTTCCGGGGAGCAGTTCTTC. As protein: CASRPRLAGSGEQFF.

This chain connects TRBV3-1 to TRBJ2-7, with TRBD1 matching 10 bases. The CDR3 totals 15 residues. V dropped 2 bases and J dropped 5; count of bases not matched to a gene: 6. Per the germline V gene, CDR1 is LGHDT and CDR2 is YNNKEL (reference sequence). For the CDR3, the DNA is TGTGCCAGCAGCCAACCGGGACAGGGGATGAACGAGCAGTACTTC. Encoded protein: CASSQPGQGMNEQYF.

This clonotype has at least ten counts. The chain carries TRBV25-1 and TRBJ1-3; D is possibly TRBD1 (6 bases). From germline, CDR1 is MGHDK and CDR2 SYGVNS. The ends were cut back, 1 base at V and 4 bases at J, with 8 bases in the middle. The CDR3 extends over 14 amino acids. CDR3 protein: CASSESGAGNTIYF. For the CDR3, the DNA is TGTGCCAGCAGTGAATCAGGGGCCGGAAACACCATATATTTT.

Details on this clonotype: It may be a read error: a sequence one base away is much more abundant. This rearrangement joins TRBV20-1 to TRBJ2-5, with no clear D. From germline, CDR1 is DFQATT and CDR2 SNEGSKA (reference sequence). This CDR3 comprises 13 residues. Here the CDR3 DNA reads TGCTGTGCTAAGGGTCACCGGAGAGAGACCCAGTACTTC. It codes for CCAKGHRRETQYF.

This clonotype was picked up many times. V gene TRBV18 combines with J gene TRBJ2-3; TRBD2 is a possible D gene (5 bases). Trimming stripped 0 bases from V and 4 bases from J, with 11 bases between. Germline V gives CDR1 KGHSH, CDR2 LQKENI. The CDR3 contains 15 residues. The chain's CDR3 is CASSPPSGRADTQYF. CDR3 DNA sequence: TGTGCCAGCTCACCACCGAGCGGAAGGGCAGATACGCAGTATTTT.

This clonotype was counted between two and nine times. CDR3 protein: CASSLALRLAATDTQYF. Written as DNA, the CDR3 is TGTGCCAGCAGTTTAGCTCTTCGACTAGCGGCCACAGATACGCAGTATTTT. This chain joins TRBV12-3 or TRBV12-4 and TRBJ2-3, with TRBD2 identical over 9 bases. V gave up 0 bases and J gave up 2 bases; unmatched junction bases: 6. The CDR3 covers 17 residues.

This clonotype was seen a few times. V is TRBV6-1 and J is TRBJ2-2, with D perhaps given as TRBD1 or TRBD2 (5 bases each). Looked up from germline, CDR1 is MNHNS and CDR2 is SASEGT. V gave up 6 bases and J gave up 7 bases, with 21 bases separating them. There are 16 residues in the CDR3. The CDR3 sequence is CASSPNYLGESGELFF. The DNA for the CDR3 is TGTGCCAGCAGCCCTAACTACTTGGGGGAGAGCGGGGAGCTGTTTTTT.

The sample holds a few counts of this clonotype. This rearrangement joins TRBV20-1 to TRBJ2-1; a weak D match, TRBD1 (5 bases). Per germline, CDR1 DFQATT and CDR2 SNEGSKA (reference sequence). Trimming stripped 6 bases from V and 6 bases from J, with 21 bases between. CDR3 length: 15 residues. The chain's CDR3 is CSATSIVKGPNEQFF. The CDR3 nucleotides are TGCAGTGCGACTTCAATCGTTAAGGGGCCCAATGAGCAGTTCTTC.

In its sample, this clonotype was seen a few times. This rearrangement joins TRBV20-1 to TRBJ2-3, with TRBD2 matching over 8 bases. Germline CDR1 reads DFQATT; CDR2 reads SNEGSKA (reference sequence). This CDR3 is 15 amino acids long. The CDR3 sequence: CTWKGIREGTDTQYF. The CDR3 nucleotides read TGCACCTGGAAAGGGATCCGGGAGGGGACAGATACGCAGTATTTT.

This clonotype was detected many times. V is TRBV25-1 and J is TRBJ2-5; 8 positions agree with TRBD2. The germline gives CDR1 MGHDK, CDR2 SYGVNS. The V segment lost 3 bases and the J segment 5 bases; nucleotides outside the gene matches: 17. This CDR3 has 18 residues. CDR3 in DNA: TGTGCCAGCAGTGACCTGGCGGGGGGATCACCTGTGGATGAGACCCAGTACTTC. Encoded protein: CASSDLAGGSPVDETQYF.

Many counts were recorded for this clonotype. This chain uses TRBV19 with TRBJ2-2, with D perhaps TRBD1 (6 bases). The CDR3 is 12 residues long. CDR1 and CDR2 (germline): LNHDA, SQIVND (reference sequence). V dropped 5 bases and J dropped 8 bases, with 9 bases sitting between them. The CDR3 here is CASSPRGGELFF. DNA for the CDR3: TGTGCCAGTAGTCCGAGGGGGGGGGAGCTGTTTTTT.

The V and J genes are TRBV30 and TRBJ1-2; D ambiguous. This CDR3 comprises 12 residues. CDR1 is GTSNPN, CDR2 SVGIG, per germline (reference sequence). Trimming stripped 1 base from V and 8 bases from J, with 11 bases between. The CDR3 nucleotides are TGTGCCTGGAGTGGCGGCCATGGGGGCTACACCTTC. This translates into CAWSGGHGGYTF.